This TCR beta chain was recorded in a study of CD8 T cells in ankylosing spondylitis. General study points: Disease-linked clones reportedly showed significant enrichment in matched ankylosing spondylitis synovial fluid. Characteristic of ankylosing spondylitis blood, it appeared, was a TCR beta motif comprising several highly homologous variants. A subset of motif variants has previously been described in the synovial fluid and blood of reactive arthritis.

The CDR3 is 12 residues long. Trimming cost V 3 bases and J 6 bases, with 11 bases left between them. CDR1 DFQATT and CDR2 SNEGSKA come from the germline V gene (reference sequence). This clonotype was counted many times. Its cognate antigen is unknown. MiXCR, run by TCRdb on the 5' RACE reads, gives a single entry per CDR3 protein. The sample carries about 130,000 distinct CDR3 sequences, over 6.5% recorded once. The chain joins TRBV20-1 to TRBJ1-2; D ambiguous. The TCR was taken from a male donor with ankylosing spondylitis or in good health (not recorded which). What was sequenced was blood, either unsorted or a sorted T cell fraction (not recorded which). The CDR3, as DNA: TGCAGTGCTAGGGGTTCGACCGATGGCTACACCTTC. This gives the protein CSARGSTDGYTF.